This T cell receptor beta chain emerged from a study of T cell repertoires in cytomegalovirus infection. Looking at the study overall: Public signatures in TCR beta pointed to CMV infection and matching HLA type. Study-level findings and limits: HLA-C-restricted CMV-specific TCR beta clonotypes prevailed in the ex vivo response. The study identified carriers of CMV plus the relevant HLA from cumulative public TCR beta family frequency.

This clonotype showed up just a few times. The target antigen is unknown. TCRdb redid the calling of the reads with MiXCR, one entry per CDR3 protein. Of hundreds of thousands of distinct CDR3 sequences listed, roughly 26% are singletons. Germline trimming cut 5 bases from V and 10 bases from J; bases unmatched to any gene: 10. The germline V gene encodes CDR1 SQVTM and CDR2 ANQGSEA. The CDR3 covers 13 residues. The receptor was isolated from a human donor in good health (CMV status not recorded). Some clones in this sample may be carry-over from other donors' samples. V and J are TRBV29-1 and TRBJ2-1; 8 bases fit TRBD2. The sample comprised CD8+ T cells from PBMCs. In nucleotides, the CDR3 is TGCAGCGTTTCCGGGGGGGCAAGACGAGAGCAGTTCTTC. This sequence encodes CSVSGGARREQFF.